Sequencing of this T cell receptor beta chain was carried out in a study of cytomegalovirus exposure and HLA in healthy donors. The donors were part of the validation cohort, which consisted of roughly 110 subjects and was separate from the first cohort of about 720 subjects. The CDR3 extends over 16 amino acids. Trimming took 5 bases from V and 0 from J; bases not matched to a gene: 9. Germline V gene sequence: CDR1 SEHNR, CDR2 FQNEAQ (reference sequence). Generated by immunoSEQ multiplex PCR, the TCRdb table keeps only in-frame clones and is missing some. The repertoire includes 200,000 or so clones, 84% of them detected once, and around 15% sits in the top ten. As regards this clone: Its antigen is unknown.

Points from the study as a whole: In vitro work confirmed that three CMV-associated chains recognize CMV antigens. A classifier reportedly called cytomegalovirus status with high sensitivity and specificity. According to a later analysis, TCR clusters from the first cohort tended to co-occur in the 90 to 150 validation repertoires.

The TCR was taken from a young woman in good health and CMV-seropositive. The rearrangement uses TRBV7-9 and TRBJ2-5, with 7 nucleotides matching TRBD2. Sequencing used PBMCs. CDR3 amino acids: CASSRTRSTYQETQYF. DNA for the CDR3: TGTGCCAGCAGCCGGACTAGGAGTACGTACCAAGAGACCCAGTACTTC.